The 10 T cell receptor beta chains given below trace back to one sample, sequenced in a study of T cell responses to AZD1222 COVID-19 vaccine. Sequencing was performed with immunoSEQ multiplex PCR; in TCRdb, only in-frame clones are kept and a portion is missing. The sample lists around 120,000 clones; just over 85% were seen once. The sample consisted of peripheral blood, taken on day 0 of MenACWY control vaccination. Source of these receptors: an adult in good health.

Regarding this clone: The sample has other DNA sequences that encode this CDR3 too. This sequence joins TRBV14 and TRBJ2-7, with D uncertain. The germline V gene has CDR1 SGHDN and CDR2 FVKESK. The CDR3 is 13 amino acids. Between the trimmed V and J ends, which lost 0 bases and 3 bases, there was a span of 6 bases. CDR3 sequence: CASSQDSVYEQYF. CDR3 sequence (DNA): TGTGCCAGCAGCCAAGATTCCGTCTACGAGCAGTACTTC. The whole variable domain, remainder taken from reference TRBV14 and TRBJ2-7, is EAGVTQFPSHSVIEKGQTVTLRCDPISGHDNLYWYRRVMGKEIKFLLHFVKESKQDESGMPNNRFLAERTGGTYSTLKVQPAELEDSGVYFCASSQDSVYEQYFGPGTRLTVT.

The J gene is TRBJ1-5, the V gene TRBV5-1; D is unclear. Deletions cut 3 bases from V and 7 bases from J, with 11 bases between. Germline V gives CDR1 SGHRS, CDR2 YFSETQ. This CDR3 comprises 13 residues. CDR3 amino acids: CASSSWAGQPQHF. The CDR3 DNA reads as TGCGCCAGCAGCTCCTGGGCAGGACAGCCCCAGCATTTT.

This sequence joins TRBV5-1 and TRBJ2-3; TRBD2 matches at 11 bases. The germline V gene encodes CDR1 SGHRS and CDR2 YFSETQ. The CDR3 sequence is 15 residues long. The junction had 6 bases not matched to a gene; V was cut back by 7 bases and J by 2 bases. The CDR3 sequence is CASGGLAEPTDTQYF. The CDR3 DNA is TGCGCCAGCGGGGGACTAGCGGAACCCACAGATACGCAGTATTTT.

This clone has only a few counts. The genes are TRBV10-2 and TRBJ1-6, with a tentative D call TRBD1 (5 bases). In germline, CDR1 is WSHSY, CDR2 SAAADI. The CDR3 is 14 residues long. Deletions cut 10 bases from V and 4 bases from J, with 14 bases between. The DNA of the CDR3 is TGCGCCACTTCGGGGGGTGTATATAATTCACCCCTCCACTTT. The encoded protein is CATSGGVYNSPLHF.

This chain joins TRBV2 and TRBJ2-3; possibly TRBD2 for D (5 bases). This CDR3 contains 14 residues. Germline CDR1 is SNHLY and CDR2 is FYNNEI. The V and J ends lost 4 bases and 2 bases respectively, with 10 bases between them. This CDR3 reads CASSVSGFTDTQYF. CDR3 nucleotide sequence: TGTGCCAGCAGTGTATCGGGGTTCACAGATACGCAGTATTTT.

The chain carries TRBV28 and TRBJ2-5; D is unresolved. Trimming shortened V by 4 bases and J by 0 bases, and 6 bases separated the two germline ends. The germline V gene has CDR1 MDHEN and CDR2 SYDVKM. There are 13 residues in the CDR3. DNA of the CDR3: TGTGCCAGCAGTTCCCCTTACCAAGAGACCCAGTACTTC. Its translation is CASSSPYQETQYF.

The V gene is TRBV7-2, the J gene TRBJ1-2; possibly TRBD1 for D (5 bases). Trimming removed 5 bases from V and 2 bases from J, with 21 bases in between. CDR1 SGHTA and CDR2 FQGNSA come from the germline V gene. This CDR3 spans 17 amino acids. This chain's CDR3 is CASSKRVGRRLNYGYTF. As DNA, the CDR3 is TGTGCCAGCAGCAAAAGGGTGGGACGGCGACTAAACTATGGCTACACCTTC.

The rearrangement links TRBV19 to TRBJ1-5; no reliable D call. The length of the CDR3 is 15 residues. V was clipped by 0 bases and J by 9 bases, with 15 bases between them. CDR1 LNHDA and CDR2 SQIVND come from the germline V gene (reference sequence). Here the CDR3 DNA reads TGTGCCAGTAGTATAGATAAGGAGGGTTCAGGGCCCCAGCATTTT. This encodes CASSIDKEGSGPQHF.

V is TRBV6-2 or TRBV6-3 and J is TRBJ2-7, with D unresolved. The V end lost 5 bases, the J end lost 9 bases, and 14 bases lay between the germline ends. The CDR3 has 12 amino acids. Germline assignment: CDR1 MNHEY and CDR2 SVGEGT. For the CDR3, the DNA is TGTGCCAGCAGTAGACAAAGGGTCGGGCAGTACTTC. Its translation: CASSRQRVGQYF.

The chain couples TRBV6-5 to TRBJ2-7; D perhaps matches TRBD1 (6 bases). Germline values: CDR1 MNHEY, CDR2 SVGAGI. With 2 bases removed from V and 3 bases from J, the gap between germline ends came to 11 bases. CDR3 length: 14 amino acids. The chain's CDR3 is CASSYGQGRYEQYF. CDR3 DNA: TGTGCCAGCAGTTACGGTCAGGGGCGCTACGAGCAGTACTTC.